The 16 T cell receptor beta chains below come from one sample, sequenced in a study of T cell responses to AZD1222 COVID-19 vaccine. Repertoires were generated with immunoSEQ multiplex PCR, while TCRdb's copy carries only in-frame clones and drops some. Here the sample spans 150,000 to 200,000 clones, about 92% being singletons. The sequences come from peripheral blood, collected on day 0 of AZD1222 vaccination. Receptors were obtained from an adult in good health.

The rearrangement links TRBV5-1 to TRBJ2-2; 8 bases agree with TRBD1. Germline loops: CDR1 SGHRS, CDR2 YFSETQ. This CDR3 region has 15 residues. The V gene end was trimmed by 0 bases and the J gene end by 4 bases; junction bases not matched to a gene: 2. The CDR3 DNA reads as TGCGCCAGCAGCTTGGATCAGGGGGCCACCGGGGAGCTGTTTTTT. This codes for CASSLDQGATGELFF.

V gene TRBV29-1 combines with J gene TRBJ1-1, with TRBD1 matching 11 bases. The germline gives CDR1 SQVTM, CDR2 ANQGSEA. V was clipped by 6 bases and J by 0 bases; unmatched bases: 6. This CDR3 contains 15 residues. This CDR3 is CSVKGTGGMNTEAFF. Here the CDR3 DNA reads TGCAGCGTAAAGGGGACAGGGGGAATGAACACTGAAGCTTTCTTT.

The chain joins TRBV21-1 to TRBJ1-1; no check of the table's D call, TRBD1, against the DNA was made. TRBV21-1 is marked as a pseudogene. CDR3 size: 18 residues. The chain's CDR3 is CASSLHRGSPPLNTEAFF. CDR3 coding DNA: TGTGCCAGCAGCTTACACAGGGGCAGCCCCCCATTGAACACTGAAGCTTTCTTT.

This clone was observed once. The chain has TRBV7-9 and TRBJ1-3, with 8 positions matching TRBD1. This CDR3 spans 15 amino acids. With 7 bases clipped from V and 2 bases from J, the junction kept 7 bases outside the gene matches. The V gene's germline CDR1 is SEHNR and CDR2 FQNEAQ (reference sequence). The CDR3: CASTPDRVAGNTIYF. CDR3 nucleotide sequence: TGTGCCAGCACCCCGGACAGGGTCGCTGGAAACACCATATATTTT.

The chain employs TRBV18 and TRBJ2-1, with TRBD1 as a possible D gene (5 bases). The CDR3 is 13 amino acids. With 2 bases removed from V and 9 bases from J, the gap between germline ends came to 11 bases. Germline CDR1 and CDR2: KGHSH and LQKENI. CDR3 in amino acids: CASSPGLGVEQFF. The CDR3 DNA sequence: TGTGCCAGCTCACCAGGGTTAGGGGTTGAGCAGTTCTTC.

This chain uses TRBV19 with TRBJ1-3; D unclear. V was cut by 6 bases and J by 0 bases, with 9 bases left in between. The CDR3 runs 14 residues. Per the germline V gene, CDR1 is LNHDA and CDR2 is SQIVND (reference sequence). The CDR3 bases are TGTGCCAGTAGCACCGCAAACTCTGGAAACACCATATATTTT. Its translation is CASSTANSGNTIYF.

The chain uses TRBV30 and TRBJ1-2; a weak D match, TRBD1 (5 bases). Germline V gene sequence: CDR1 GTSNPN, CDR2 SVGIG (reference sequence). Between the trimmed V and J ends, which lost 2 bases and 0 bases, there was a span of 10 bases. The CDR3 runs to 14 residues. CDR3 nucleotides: TGTGCCTGGAGTTCGACAGTTTCTAACTATGGCTACACCTTC. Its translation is CAWSSTVSNYGYTF.

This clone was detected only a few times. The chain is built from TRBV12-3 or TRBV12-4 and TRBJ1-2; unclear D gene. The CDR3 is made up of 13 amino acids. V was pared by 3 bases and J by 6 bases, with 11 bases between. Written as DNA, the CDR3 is TGTGCCAGCAGTTTCGGGGAACTAGATGGCTACACCTTC. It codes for CASSFGELDGYTF.

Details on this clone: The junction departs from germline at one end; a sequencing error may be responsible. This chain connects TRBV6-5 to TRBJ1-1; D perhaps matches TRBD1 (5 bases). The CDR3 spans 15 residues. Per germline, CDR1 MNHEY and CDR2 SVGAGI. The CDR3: CASSYSLSGSTEAFF. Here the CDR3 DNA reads TGTGCTAGCAGTTACTCTTTGTCAGGGAGCACTGAAGCTTTCTTT.

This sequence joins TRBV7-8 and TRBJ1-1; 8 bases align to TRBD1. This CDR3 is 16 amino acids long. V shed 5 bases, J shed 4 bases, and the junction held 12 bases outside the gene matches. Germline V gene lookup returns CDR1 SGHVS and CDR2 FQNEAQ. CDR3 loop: CASSLTKTGAITEAFF. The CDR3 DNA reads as TGTGCCAGCAGCCTAACCAAGACAGGGGCGATCACTGAAGCTTTCTTT. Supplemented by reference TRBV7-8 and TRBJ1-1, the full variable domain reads GAGVSQSPRYKVAKRGQDVALRCDPISGHVSLFWYQQALGQGPEFLTYFQNEAQLDKSGLPSDRFFAERPEGSVSTLKIQRTQQEDSAVYLCASSLTKTGAITEAFFGQGTRLTVV.

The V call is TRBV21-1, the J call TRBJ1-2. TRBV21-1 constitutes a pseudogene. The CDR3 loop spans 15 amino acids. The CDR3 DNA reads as TGTGCCAGCAGCAAACATGGGGGTTCTAACTATGGCTACACCTTC. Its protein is CASSKHGGSNYGYTF.

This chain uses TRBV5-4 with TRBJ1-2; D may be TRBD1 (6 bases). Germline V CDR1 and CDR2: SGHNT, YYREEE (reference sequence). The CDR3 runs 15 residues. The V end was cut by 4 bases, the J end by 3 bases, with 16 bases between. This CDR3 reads CASSPEDEGDYGYTF. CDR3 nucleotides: TGTGCCAGCAGCCCGGAAGATGAGGGGGACTATGGCTACACCTTC.

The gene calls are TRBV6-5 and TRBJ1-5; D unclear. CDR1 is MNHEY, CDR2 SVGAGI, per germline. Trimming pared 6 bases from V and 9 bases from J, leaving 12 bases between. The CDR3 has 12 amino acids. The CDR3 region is CASRTPYGPQHF. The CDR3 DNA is TGTGCCAGCAGGACCCCCTATGGGCCCCAGCATTTT.

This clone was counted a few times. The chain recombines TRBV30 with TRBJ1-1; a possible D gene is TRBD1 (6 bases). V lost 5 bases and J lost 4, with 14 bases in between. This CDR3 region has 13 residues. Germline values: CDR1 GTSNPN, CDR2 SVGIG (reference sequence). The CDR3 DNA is TGTGCCTGGGATTTACAGGGATTCACTGAAGCTTTCTTT. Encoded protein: CAWDLQGFTEAFF.

The CDR3 is CASSLGLSTDTQYF. In DNA, the CDR3 is TGTGCCAGCAGCTTAGGGCTATCCACAGATACGCAGTATTTT. The chain carries TRBV7-9 and TRBJ2-3; D gene uncertain. V lost 1 base and J 2 bases, leaving 7 bases between the germline ends. CDR1 and CDR2 from the germline V gene are SEHNR and FQNEAQ (reference sequence). This CDR3 has 14 residues. Full variable domain (remainder filled in from reference TRBV7-9 and TRBJ2-3): DTGVSQNPRHKITKRGQNVTFRCDPISEHNRLYWYRQTLGQGPEFLTYFQNEAQLEKSRLLSDRFSAERPKGSFSTLEIQRTEQGDSAMYLCASSLGLSTDTQYFGPGTRLTVL.

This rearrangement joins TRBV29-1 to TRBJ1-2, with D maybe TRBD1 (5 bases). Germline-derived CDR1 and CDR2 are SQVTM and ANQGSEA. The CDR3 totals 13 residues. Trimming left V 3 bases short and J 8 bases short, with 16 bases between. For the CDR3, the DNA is TGCAGCGTTGAGCGAGGAGGGGATGGAGGCTACACCTTC. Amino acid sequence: CSVERGGDGGYTF.